These 4 T cell receptor beta chains came from one sample sequenced in a study of cytomegalovirus exposure and HLA in healthy donors. Generated by immunoSEQ multiplex PCR, the TCRdb table keeps only in-frame clones and is missing some. The data hold under 80,000 clones, with about 93% observed a single time. Sequencing was performed on PBMCs. The receptors shown here come from a woman aged 18 to 35 in good health and CMV-seronegative.

For this clone: At one end the junction does not follow the germline gene, possibly because of a read error. The chain joins TRBV7-3 to TRBJ2-2; D may be TRBD1 (6 bases). The germline V gene encodes CDR1 SGHTA and CDR2 FQGTGA. The CDR3 totals 15 residues. The CDR3 DNA reads TGTGCCAGCAGCGTAACAGGGAGGAACACCGGGGAGCTGTTTTTT. Amino acids: CASSVTGRNTGELFF.

The gene calls are TRBV11-2 and TRBJ2-1; 12 nucleotides line up with TRBD2. After removal of 4 bases from V and 4 bases from J, the junction contained 2 bases not matched to a gene. The germline V gene encodes CDR1 SGHAT and CDR2 FQNNGV. This CDR3 has 15 residues. The CDR3 DNA is TGTGCCAGCAGCTCAGGACTAGCGGGGTACAATGAGCAGTTCTTC. Translation gives CASSSGLAGYNEQFF.

The chain couples TRBV5-5 to TRBJ2-5; D might be TRBD2 (6 bases). The germline V gene encodes CDR1 SGHKS and CDR2 YYEKEE (reference sequence). The V end lost 3 bases, the J end lost 3 bases, and 30 bases lay between the germline ends. The CDR3 is 20 amino acids. CDR3 in DNA: TGTGCCAGCAGCTATAATACGGGAGCCACTAACCGCCCACAAAAAGAGACCCAGTACTTC. Translated, it gives CASSYNTGATNRPQKETQYF.

This chain connects TRBV21-1 to TRBJ2-7; the table's D call TRBD2 went unverified against the DNA. TRBV21-1 is reported as a pseudogene. The CDR3 covers 10 residues. CDR3 in DNA: TGTGGGCGGGACTCCTACGAGCAGTACTTC. It specifies CGRDSYEQYF.